This T cell receptor (beta chain) is drawn from a study of blood T cell repertoires in COVID-19. Study context: Sources were T cells, B-cell-depleted T cells, or PBMCs; the material itself was cDNA or gDNA.

Assay: immunoSEQ multiplex PCR; the TCRdb copy retains only in-frame clones and omits some. The sample carries around 160,000 clones, approximately 90% recorded once. The receptor was isolated from a man aged 18 to 30 with acute or convalescent COVID-19. Sequencing used peripheral blood.

CDR3 in DNA: TGCAGTGCTAGTCGGGGACGGGAGCCTCATGAGACCCAGTACTTC. This gives the protein CSASRGREPHETQYF. The chain combines TRBV20-1 with TRBJ2-5, with D possibly TRBD2 on 6 matching bases. The CDR3 covers 15 residues. Trimming removed 3 bases from V and 5 bases from J, with 19 bases in between. The germline V gene has CDR1 DFQATT and CDR2 SNEGSKA (reference sequence).